This T cell receptor (beta chain) originates from a study of cytomegalovirus exposure and HLA in healthy donors. Study findings and constraints: When analyzed later, the rates of TCR association showed variation by HLA locus, with DRB1 the most and HLA-C the fewest. In a later analysis, parvovirus B19, influenza, CMV and Epstein-Barr virus appeared linked to several top co-occurrence clusters. Donor immune exposure was known only as CMV serostatus. About 87% or about 30% of the time was how often most TCR beta V segments were productive, according to an earlier analysis.

This clone was counted a few times. As yet, its antigen is unknown. Within the sample, other DNA sequences also encode this same CDR3. CDR1 is ENHRY, CDR2 SYGVKD, per germline. The CDR3 is 11 residues long. V lost 5 bases, J lost 4 bases, and 6 bases lay in between. Use of 60 Vbeta and 13 Jbeta primers characterized the PCR. TCRdb's copy holds only in-frame clones and misses some; the assay was immunoSEQ multiplex PCR. The sample records over 150,000 clones, about 76% being singletons. The clonotype was recovered from a male donor in good health and CMV-seropositive. The sequenced material came from PBMCs. This chain links TRBV10-3 with TRBJ2-7; a possible D gene is TRBD2 (5 bases). CDR3 in amino acids: CAISPGYEQYF. CDR3 nucleotide sequence: TGTGCCATCAGTCCGGGATACGAGCAGTACTTC.